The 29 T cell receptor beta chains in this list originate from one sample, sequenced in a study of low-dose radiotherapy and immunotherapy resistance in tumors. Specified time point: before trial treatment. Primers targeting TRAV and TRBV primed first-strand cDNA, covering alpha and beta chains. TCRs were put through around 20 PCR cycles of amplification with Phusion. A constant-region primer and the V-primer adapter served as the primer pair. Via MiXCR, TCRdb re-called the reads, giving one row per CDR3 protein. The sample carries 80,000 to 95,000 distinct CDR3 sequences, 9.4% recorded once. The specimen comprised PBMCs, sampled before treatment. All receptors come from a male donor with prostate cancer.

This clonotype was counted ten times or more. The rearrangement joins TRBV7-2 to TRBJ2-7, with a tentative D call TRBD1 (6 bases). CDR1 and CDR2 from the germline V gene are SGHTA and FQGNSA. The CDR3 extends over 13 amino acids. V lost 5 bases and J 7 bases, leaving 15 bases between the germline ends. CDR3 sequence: CASSGQRLGEQYF. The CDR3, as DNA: TGTGCCAGCAGCGGACAGCGGCTCGGAGAGCAGTACTTC.

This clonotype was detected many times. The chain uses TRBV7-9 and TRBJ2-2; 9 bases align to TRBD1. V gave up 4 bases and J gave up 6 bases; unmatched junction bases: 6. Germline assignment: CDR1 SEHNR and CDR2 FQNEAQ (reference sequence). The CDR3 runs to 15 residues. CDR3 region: CASSYRDRAAGELFF. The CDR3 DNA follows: TGTGCCAGCAGCTACCGGGACAGGGCGGCCGGGGAGCTGTTTTTT. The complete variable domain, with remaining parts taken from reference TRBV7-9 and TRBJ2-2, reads DTGVSQNPRHKITKRGQNVTFRCDPISEHNRLYWYRQTLGQGPEFLTYFQNEAQLEKSRLLSDRFSAERPKGSFSTLEIQRTEQGDSAMYLCASSYRDRAAGELFFGEGSRLTVL.

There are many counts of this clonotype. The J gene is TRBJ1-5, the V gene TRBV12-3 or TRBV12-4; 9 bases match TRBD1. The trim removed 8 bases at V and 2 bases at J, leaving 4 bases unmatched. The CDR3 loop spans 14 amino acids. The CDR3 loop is CASHRQGGNQPQHF. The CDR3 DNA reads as TGTGCCAGCCACAGACAGGGGGGCAATCAGCCCCAGCATTTT.

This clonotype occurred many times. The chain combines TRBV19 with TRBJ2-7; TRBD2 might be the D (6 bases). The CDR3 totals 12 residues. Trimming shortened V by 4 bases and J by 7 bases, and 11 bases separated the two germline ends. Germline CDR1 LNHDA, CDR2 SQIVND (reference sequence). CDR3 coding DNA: TGTGCCAGTAGTACCGGGGGAGGTGAGCAGTACTTC. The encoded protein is CASSTGGGEQYF.

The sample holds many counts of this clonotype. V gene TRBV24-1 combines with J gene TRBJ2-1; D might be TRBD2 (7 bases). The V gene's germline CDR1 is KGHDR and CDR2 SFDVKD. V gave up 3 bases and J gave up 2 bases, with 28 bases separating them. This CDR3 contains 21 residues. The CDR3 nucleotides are TGTGCCACCAGTGATAGGTTTGGGAGGGGGAGTACAGGGAGCACCTACAATGAGCAGTTCTTC. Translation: CATSDRFGRGSTGSTYNEQFF.

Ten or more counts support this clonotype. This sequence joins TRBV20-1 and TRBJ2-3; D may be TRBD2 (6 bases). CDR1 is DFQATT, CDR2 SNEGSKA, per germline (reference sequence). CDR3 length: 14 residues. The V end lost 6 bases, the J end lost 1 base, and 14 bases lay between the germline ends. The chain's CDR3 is CSAGGRWGTDTQYF. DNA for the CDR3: TGCAGTGCCGGAGGGAGATGGGGCACAGATACGCAGTATTTT.

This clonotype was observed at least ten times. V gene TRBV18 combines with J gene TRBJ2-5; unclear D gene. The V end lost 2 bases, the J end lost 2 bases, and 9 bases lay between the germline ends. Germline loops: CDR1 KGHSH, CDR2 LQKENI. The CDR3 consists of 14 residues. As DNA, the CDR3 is TGTGCCAGCTCACCAAACACAGAGCAAGAGACCCAGTACTTC. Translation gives CASSPNTEQETQYF.

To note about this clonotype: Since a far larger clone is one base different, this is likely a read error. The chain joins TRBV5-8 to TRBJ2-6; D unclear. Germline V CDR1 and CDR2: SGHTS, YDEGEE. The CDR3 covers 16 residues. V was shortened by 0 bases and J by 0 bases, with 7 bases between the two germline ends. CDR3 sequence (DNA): TGTGCCAGCAGCTTGGATCTCGGCTCTGGGGCCAACGTCCTGACTTTC. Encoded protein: CASSLDLGSGANVLTF.

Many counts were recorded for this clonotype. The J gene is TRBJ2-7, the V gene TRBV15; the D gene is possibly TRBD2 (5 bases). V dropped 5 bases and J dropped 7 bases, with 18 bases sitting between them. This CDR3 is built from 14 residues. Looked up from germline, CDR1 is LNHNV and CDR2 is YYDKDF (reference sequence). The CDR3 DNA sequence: TGTGCCACCAGCCCATCGGGGTTTCTTACGGAGCAGTACTTC. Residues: CATSPSGFLTEQYF.

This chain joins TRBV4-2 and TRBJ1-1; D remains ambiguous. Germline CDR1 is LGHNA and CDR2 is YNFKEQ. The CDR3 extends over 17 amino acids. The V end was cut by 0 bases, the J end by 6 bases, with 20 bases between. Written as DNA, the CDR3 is TGTGCCAGCAGCCAAGAAATGCGGGCGGCACTTTCGGCTGAAGCTTTCTTT. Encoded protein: CASSQEMRAALSAEAFF.

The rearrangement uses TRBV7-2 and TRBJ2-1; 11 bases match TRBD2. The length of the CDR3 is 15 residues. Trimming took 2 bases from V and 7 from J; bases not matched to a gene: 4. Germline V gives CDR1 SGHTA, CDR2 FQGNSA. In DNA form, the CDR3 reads TGTGCCAGCAGCTTAACCGCTAGCGGGAGGAATGAGCAGTTCTTC. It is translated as CASSLTASGRNEQFF.

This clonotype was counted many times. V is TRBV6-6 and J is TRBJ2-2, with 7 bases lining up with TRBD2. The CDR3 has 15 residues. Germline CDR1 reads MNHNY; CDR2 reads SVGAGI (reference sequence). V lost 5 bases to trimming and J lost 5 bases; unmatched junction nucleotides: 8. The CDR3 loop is CASSPGTTPTGELFF. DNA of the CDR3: TGTGCCAGCAGTCCCGGGACTACCCCAACCGGGGAGCTGTTTTTT.

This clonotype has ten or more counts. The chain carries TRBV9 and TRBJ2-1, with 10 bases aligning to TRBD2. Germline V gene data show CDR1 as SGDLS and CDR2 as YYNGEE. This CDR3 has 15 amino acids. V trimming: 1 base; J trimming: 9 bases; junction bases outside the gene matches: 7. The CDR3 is CASSVKAGGPSEQFF. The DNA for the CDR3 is TGTGCCAGCAGCGTAAAAGCGGGAGGGCCAAGTGAGCAGTTCTTC.

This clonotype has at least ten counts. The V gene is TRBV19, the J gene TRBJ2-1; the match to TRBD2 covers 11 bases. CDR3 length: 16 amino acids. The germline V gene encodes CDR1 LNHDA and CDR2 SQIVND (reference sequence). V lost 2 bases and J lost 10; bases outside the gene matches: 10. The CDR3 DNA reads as TGTGCCAGTAGTATATGGGGAACTAGCGGGAGTGCCGAGCAGTTCTTC. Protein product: CASSIWGTSGSAEQFF. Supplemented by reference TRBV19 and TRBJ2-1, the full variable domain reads DGGITQSPKYLFRKEGQNVTLSCEQNLNHDAMYWYRQDPGQGLRLIYYSQIVNDFQKGDIAEGYSVSREKKESFPLTVTSAQKNPTAFYLCASSIWGTSGSAEQFFGPGTRLTVL.

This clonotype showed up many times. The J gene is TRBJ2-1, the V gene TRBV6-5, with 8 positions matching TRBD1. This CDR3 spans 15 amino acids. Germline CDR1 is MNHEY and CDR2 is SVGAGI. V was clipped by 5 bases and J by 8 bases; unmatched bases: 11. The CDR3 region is CASSETGTGLYEQFF. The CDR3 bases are TGTGCCAGCAGTGAGACCGGGACAGGTTTGTATGAGCAGTTCTTC.

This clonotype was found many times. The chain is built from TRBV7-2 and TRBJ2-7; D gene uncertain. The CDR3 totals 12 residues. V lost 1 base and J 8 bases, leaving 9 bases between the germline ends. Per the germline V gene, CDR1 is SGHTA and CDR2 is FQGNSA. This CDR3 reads CASSLEQVKQYF. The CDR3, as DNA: TGTGCCAGCAGCTTAGAGCAGGTTAAGCAGTACTTC.

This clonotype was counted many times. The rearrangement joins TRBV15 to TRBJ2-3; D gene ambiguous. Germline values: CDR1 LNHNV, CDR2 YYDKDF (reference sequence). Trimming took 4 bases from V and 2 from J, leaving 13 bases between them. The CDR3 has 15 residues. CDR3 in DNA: TGTGCCACCAGCACAGGTGGCGGTTCCACAGATACGCAGTATTTT. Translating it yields CATSTGGGSTDTQYF.

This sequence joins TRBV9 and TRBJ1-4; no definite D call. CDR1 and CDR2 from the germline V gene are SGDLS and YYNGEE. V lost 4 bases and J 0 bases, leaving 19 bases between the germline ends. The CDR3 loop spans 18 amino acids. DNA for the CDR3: TGTGCCAGCAGCCCAAGGGCAGGATCTAGTGCAACTAATGAAAAACTGTTTTTT. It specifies CASSPRAGSSATNEKLFF.

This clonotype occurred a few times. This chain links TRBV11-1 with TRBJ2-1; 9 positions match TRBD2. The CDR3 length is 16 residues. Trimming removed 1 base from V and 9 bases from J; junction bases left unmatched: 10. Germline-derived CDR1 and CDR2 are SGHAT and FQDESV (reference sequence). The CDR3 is CASSLVAGGPFGEQFF. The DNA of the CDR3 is TGTGCCAGCAGCTTAGTGGCGGGAGGGCCATTCGGTGAGCAGTTCTTC.

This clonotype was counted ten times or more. CDR3 sequence: CSVSGRTNYEQYF. In nucleotides, the CDR3 is TGCAGCGTTAGCGGGAGGACCAACTACGAGCAGTACTTC. The V gene is TRBV29-1, the J gene TRBJ2-7, with TRBD2 matching over 9 bases. Unmatched junction bases numbered 5, after V lost 5 bases and J lost 3 bases. The CDR3 has 13 residues. Germline V lookup: CDR1 SQVTM, CDR2 ANQGSEA.

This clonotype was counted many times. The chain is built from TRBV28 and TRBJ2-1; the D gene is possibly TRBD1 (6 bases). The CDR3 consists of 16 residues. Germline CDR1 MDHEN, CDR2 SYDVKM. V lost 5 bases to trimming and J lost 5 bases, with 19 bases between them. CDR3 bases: TGTGCCAGCAGTCAACCCTCAGGGGACATAAACAATGAGCAGTTCTTC. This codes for CASSQPSGDINNEQFF.

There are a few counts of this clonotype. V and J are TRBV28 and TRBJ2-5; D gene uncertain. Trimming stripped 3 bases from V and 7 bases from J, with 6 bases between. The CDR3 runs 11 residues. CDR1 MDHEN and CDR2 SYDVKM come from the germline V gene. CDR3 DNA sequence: TGTGCCAGCAGTTTTTCAAGGACCCAGTACTTC. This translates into CASSFSRTQYF.

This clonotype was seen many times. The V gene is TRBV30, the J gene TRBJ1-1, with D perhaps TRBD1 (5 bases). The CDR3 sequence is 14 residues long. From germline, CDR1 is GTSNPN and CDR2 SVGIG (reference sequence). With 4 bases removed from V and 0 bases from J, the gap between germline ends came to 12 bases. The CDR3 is CAWTILTVNTEAFF. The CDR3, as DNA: TGTGCCTGGACCATTTTGACAGTGAACACTGAAGCTTTCTTT.

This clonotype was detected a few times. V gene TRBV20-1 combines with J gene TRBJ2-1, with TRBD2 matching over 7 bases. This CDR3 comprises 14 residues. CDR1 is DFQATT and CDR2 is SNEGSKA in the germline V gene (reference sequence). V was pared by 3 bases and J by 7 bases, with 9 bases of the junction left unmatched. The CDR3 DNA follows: TGCAGTGCTAGGGGGGGGAGTAAGGTGAATGAGCAGTTCTTC. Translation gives CSARGGSKVNEQFF.

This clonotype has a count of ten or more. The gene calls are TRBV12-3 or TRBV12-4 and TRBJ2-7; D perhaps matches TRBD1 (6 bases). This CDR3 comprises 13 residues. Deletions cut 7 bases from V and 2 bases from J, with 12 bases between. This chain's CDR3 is CASMAGAAYEQYF. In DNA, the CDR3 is TGTGCCAGCATGGCAGGGGCCGCCTACGAGCAGTACTTC.

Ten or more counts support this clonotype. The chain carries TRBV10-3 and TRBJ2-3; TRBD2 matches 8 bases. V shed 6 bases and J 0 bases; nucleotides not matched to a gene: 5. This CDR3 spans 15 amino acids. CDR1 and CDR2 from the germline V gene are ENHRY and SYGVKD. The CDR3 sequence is CAISDSGTSTDTQYF. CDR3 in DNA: TGTGCCATCAGCGATAGCGGGACAAGCACAGATACGCAGTATTTT.

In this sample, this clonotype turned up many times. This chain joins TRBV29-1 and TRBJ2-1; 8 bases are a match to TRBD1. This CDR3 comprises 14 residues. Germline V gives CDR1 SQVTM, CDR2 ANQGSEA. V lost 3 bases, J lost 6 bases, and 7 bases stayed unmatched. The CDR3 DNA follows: TGCAGCGTTGATTGGGACAGGTACGCCAATGAGCAGTTCTTC. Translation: CSVDWDRYANEQFF.

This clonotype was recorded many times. For the CDR3, the DNA is TGCAGCGTCGCTCGGGAAAATCAGCCCCAGCATTTT. It is translated as CSVARENQPQHF. V usage is TRBV29-1 and J usage is TRBJ1-5; no reliable D call. The CDR3 runs 12 residues. Trimming pared 6 bases from V and 4 bases from J, leaving 10 bases between. The V gene's germline CDR1 is SQVTM and CDR2 ANQGSEA. The complete variable domain, with remaining parts taken from reference TRBV29-1 and TRBJ1-5, reads SAVISQKPSRDICQRGTSLTIQCQVDSQVTMMFWYRQQPGQSLTLIATANQGSEATYESGFVIDKFPISRPNLTFSTLTVSNMSPEDSSIYLCSVARENQPQHFGDGTRLSIL.

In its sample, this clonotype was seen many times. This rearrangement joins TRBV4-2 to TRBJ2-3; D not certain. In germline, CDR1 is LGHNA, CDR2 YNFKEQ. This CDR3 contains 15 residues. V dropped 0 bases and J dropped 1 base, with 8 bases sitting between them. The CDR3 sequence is CASSQDRTGTDTQYF. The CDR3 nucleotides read TGTGCCAGCAGCCAAGATCGGACGGGCACAGATACGCAGTATTTT.